A selection of T cell receptor beta chains follows, all from one sample in a study of blood T cell repertoires in COVID-19. The method was immunoSEQ multiplex PCR; TCRdb's version includes in-frame clones alone and lacks a portion of them. The table shows 300,000 or so clones, with 80% to 90% occurring only once. Material for sequencing was PBMCs or T cells enriched from blood (not recorded which). These receptors came from a woman aged 40 to 50 with acute COVID-19. Each CDR3 is given with its conserved first and last residue. Clone size is given for some rows only: seen once, a few or many times, or a class if the clone is expanded.

clone size | V gene | CDR3 protein
- | TRBV5-3 | CARSCEKETAKRAYSNQPQHF
- | TRBV7-2 | CASSFRDEAFF
- | TRBV18 | CASSPGPGYEQYF
- | TRBV28 | CASSFSGRAGTDTQYF
- | TRBV4-3 | CASSQVSGEKLFF
once | TRBV9 | CASSVGLAGGVTDTQYF
once | TRBV9 | CASSVALQGASGYTF
- | TRBV10-3 | CAIRGTQSTDTQYF
- | TRBV7-9 | CASSKGQAQNEKLFF
- | TRBV15 | CATSSWEYEQFF
- | TRBV6-2/TRBV6-3 | CASSSGTSGSQIHTGELFF
- | TRBV15 | CATEGQPNEKLFF
- | TRBV24-1 | CATSGQGDGGYTF
few | TRBV9 | CASSADREGVWDTGELFF
- | TRBV5-6 | CASTVGTGGLFNTEAFF
- | TRBV15 | CATSPTADSSTDTQYF
- | TRBV6-5 | CASNIEAGLTDTQYF
- | TRBV19 | CASSPIRDRGSEQYF
- | TRBV7-2 | CASSSRTFGAASTDTQYF
- | TRBV27 | CASSLSWRGLAEAFF
- | TRBV28 | CASSSLAGGSYEQYF
- | TRBV7-9 | CASSLTGTRVGAFF
few | TRBV20-1 | CSASPQGARAFF
- | TRBV5-1 | CASSPSGNTEAFF
- | TRBV24-1 | CATSGGSSSYEQYF
- | TRBV9 | CASSGPGQTNQPQHF
once | TRBV29-1 | CSVHATGGTSTEAFF
- | TRBV6-5 | CASSYVRGANYGYTF
few | TRBV7-9 | CASSPLYEQYF
few | TRBV19 | CASSMGGQLGGVF
few | TRBV7-2 | CASSRTGAEPQHF
once | TRBV4-2 | CASSQEGNRQVSTGELFF
- | TRBV7-9 | CASSRQGKETQYF
- | TRBV20-1 | CSASQGVNQPQHF
- | TRBV27 | CASSSPQKERGYNEQFF
- | TRBV4-3 | CASSQEVGGRGNYGYTF